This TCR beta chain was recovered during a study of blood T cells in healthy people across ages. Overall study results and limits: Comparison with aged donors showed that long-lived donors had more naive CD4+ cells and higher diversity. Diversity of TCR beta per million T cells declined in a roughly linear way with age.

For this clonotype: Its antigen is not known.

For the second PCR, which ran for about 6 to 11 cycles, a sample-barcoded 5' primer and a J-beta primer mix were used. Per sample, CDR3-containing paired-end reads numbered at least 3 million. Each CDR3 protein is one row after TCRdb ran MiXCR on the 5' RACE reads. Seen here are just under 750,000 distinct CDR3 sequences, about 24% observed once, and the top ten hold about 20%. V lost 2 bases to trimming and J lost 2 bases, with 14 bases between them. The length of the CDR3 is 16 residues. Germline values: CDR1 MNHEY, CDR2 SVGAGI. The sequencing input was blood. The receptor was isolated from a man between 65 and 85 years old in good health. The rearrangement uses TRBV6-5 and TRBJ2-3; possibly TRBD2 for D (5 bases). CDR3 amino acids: CASSYSGGSSTDTQYF. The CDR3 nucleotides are TGTGCCAGCAGTTACAGTGGCGGGTCCTCCACAGATACGCAGTATTTT.